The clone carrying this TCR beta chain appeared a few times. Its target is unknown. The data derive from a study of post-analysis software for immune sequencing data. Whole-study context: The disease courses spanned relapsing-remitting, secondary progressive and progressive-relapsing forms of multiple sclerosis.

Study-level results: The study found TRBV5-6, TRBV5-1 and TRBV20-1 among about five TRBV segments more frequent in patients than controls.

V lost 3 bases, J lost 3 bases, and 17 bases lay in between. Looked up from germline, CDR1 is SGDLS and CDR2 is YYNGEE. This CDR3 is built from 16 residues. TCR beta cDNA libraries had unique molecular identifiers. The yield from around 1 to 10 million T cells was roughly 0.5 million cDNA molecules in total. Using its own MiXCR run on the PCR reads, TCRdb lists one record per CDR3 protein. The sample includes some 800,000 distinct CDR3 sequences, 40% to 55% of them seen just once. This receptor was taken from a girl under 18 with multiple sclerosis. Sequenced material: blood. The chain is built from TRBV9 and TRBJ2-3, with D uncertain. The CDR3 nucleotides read TGTGCCAGCAGCGCGGACCCCGGGCCTAGAACAGATACGCAGTATTTT. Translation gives CASSADPGPRTDTQYF.